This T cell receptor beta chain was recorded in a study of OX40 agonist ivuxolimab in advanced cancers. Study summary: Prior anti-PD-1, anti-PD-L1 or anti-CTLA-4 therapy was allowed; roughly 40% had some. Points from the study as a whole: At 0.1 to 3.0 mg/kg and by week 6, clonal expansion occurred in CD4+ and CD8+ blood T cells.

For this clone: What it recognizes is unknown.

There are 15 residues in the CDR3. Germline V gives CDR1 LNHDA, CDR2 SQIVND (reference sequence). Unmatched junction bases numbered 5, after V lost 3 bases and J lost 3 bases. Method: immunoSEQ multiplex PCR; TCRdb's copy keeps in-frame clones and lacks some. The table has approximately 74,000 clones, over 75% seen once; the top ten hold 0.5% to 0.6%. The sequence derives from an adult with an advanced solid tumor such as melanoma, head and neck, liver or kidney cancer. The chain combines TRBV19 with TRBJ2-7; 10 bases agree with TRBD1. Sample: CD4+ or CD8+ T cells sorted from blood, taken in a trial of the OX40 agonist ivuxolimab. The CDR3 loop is CASSMGGQGFYEQYF. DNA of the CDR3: TGTGCCAGTAGTATGGGGGGACAGGGGTTCTACGAGCAGTACTTC.